This is a list of T cell receptor beta chains from one sample in a study of shared clonotypes between healthy human individuals. TCRdb's copy holds only in-frame clones and misses some; the assay was immunoSEQ multiplex PCR. The table shows about 2.3 million clones, with 85% to 95% occurring only once. Sequenced sample: naive CD4+ T cells from PBMCs. All receptors come from a man younger than 30 in good health. Some clones in this sample may be carry-over from other donors' samples. The CDR3 runs from the conserved cysteine through the conserved F or W. Some rows have no size entry. The others give once, few or many, or a class for an expanded clone.

size	J	V	CDR3
-	TRBJ2-3	TRBV27	CASSSRLAADTQYF
-	TRBJ2-1	TRBV11-2	CASSSRPAQEQFF
-	TRBJ2-3	TRBV7-3	CASSPTSRGPGTDTQYF
-	TRBJ1-1	TRBV21-1	CASSSGAAINTEAFF
-	TRBJ2-6	TRBV7-2	CASSRRTGTGANVLTF
-	TRBJ2-4	TRBV5-6	CASSLRAGQAKNIQYF
-	TRBJ2-1	TRBV5-1	CASSSLGTSGSSTGDEQFF
-	TRBJ2-1	TRBV29-1	CSVASSGSGEQFF
-	TRBJ1-1	TRBV7-9	CASSLEGYGQQWTEAFF
-	TRBJ1-1	TRBV28	CVSGVIYGTEAFF
-	TRBJ2-2	TRBV28	CASSSTGTLNTGELFF
-	TRBJ1-1	TRBV6-6	CASSYGDMRNTEAFF
-	TRBJ1-4	TRBV9	CASSVVSPNEKLFF
-	TRBJ2-1	TRBV19	CASSTPYRDSGSGPYNEQFF
once	TRBJ2-1	TRBV6-1	CASSERPAYNEQFF
-	TRBJ1-2	TRBV2	CASSEAGLSYGYTF
few	TRBJ1-5	TRBV28	CASREAGAGNQPQHF
-	TRBJ1-4	TRBV28	CASRTGWDEKLFF
-	TRBJ1-3	TRBV5-6	CASRFATGNTIYF
-	TRBJ2-2	TRBV5-1	CASAGGGRASTGELFF
-	TRBJ2-1	TRBV11-3	CASSRTSGTYNEQFF
-	TRBJ1-3	TRBV2	CASSDTTGVGNTIYF
few	TRBJ1-1	TRBV18	CASSRWDMNTEAFF
-	TRBJ1-5	TRBV30	CAWSRGEGLNQPQHF
-	TRBJ1-5	TRBV7-3	CASSLLSGISNQPQHF
-	TRBJ1-1	TRBV5-6	CAAEKTGRNTEAFF
once	TRBJ2-2	TRBV6-5	CASSYAGRTGELFF
-	TRBJ2-4	TRBV25-1	CASRGDGNIQYF
-	TRBJ2-1	TRBV28	CASSLPRDLNEQFF
-	TRBJ2-1	TRBV10-1	CASSESMGLAGVGEQFF
-	TRBJ2-3	TRBV7-2	CASSLGITDTQYF
-	TRBJ2-2	TRBV5-1	CASRAPAGVLTGELFF
-	TRBJ1-3	TRBV9	CASGPGAGAGNTIYF
-	TRBJ1-1	TRBV5-1	CASSFTGDTEAFF
-	TRBJ2-1	TRBV25-1	CATVRTPMGNEQFF
-	TRBJ2-5	TRBV5-1	CASSAGLAGRIGETQYF
-	TRBJ2-7	TRBV4-2	CASSQDFRGYEQYF
-	TRBJ2-5	TRBV2	CASSGSTGGTETQYF
-	TRBJ2-7	TRBV7-2	CASSLAGVSYEQYF
-	TRBJ2-2	TRBV5-1	CASSFDRARGGELFF
-	TRBJ1-6	TRBV18	CASSLDDRVNSPLHF